This TCR beta chain was sequenced for a study of cytomegalovirus exposure and HLA in healthy donors. It was with 60 Vbeta and 13 Jbeta primers that the PCR ran. Measured with immunoSEQ multiplex PCR; TCRdb has only the in-frame clones, and not every one. The table lists 140,000 to 150,000 clones. From germline, CDR1 is SQVTM and CDR2 ANQGSEA. V was clipped by 6 bases and J by 3 bases, with 14 bases between them. CDR3 length equals 13 residues. Likely unrecorded immune exposures existed in these nominally healthy donors. The TCR originated in a male donor in good health and CMV-seronegative. Sample: PBMCs. The chain combines TRBV29-1 with TRBJ1-1; D call uncertain. CDR3 DNA sequence: TGCAGCGTAGGAGGACCGACGGACACTGAAGCTTTCTTT. This codes for CSVGGPTDTEAFF.